This T cell receptor beta chain was captured by sequencing in a study of shared clonotypes between healthy human individuals. Across the study: Each donor contributed plates that comprised three CD4 naive, three CD4 memory, two CD8 naive and one CD8 memory. Regarding the study as a whole: The represented genetic and exposure-history diversity was limited by the small number of donors.

With respect to this clone: Its antigen is undetermined.

The CDR3 totals 15 residues. The V and J ends lost 4 bases and 0 bases respectively, with 13 bases between them. CDR1 and CDR2 from the germline V gene are MGHRA and YSYEKL. The authors loaded roughly 200 ng DNA, about 30,000 T cell genomes, into sorted-subset replicate PCRs. Profiling relied on immunoSEQ multiplex PCR, and the TCRdb table lists in-frame clones only, not all of them. The sample has 110,000 or so clones; about 67% are singletons. Pooled CD45RO+ cells and CCR7-negative CD45RA+ TemRA cells made up CD8 memory. The sequence derives from a woman in her thirties in good health. The V and J genes are TRBV4-1 and TRBJ2-7; TRBD1 or TRBD2 may be the D gene (5 bases each). The sequenced material came from memory CD8+ T cells sorted from blood. Subset of the sample: CD45RO+ cells pooled with CCR7-negative TemRA cells. The CDR3: CASSPGTGSSYEQYF. CDR3 DNA: TGCGCCAGCAGCCCAGGGACGGGGAGCTCCTACGAGCAGTACTTC.